The entry below describes one TCR beta chain. This sample is part of a study of T cell responses to AZD1222 COVID-19 vaccine. Samples with a second dose at about 4 or about 12 weeks were pooled together. Trimming left V 3 bases short and J 10 bases short, with 18 bases between. CDR1 is MNHEY and CDR2 is SMNVEV in the germline V gene (reference sequence). This CDR3 has 14 residues. The table came from immunoSEQ multiplex PCR; TCRdb's copy has only in-frame clones and leaves some out. The sample lists 100,000 to 120,000 clones, roughly 90% occurring once. This TCR was recovered from an adult who received the AZD1222 COVID-19 vaccine. Sequenced material: peripheral blood, taken 28 days after the second AZD1222 dose. This chain links TRBV27 with TRBJ1-1, with D tentatively TRBD1 (5 bases). The CDR3 DNA reads TGTGCCAGCAGTTTGGGACGGGTCCATGGGGGAGCTTTCTTT. It is translated as CASSLGRVHGGAFF.